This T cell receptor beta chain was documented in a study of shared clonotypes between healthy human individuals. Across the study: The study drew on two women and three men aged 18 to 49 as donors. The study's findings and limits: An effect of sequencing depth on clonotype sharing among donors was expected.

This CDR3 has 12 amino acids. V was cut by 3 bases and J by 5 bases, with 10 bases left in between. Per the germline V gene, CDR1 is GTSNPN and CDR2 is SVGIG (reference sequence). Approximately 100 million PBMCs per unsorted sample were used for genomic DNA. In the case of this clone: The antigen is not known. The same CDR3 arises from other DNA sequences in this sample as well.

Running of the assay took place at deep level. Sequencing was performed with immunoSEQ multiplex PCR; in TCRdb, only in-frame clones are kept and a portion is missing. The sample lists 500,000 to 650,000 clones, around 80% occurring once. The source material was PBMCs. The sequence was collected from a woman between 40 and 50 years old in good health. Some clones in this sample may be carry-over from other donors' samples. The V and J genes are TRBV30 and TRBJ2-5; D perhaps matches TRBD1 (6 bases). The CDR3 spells CAWSPRGETQYF. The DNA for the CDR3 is TGTGCCTGGAGCCCCAGGGGTGAGACCCAGTACTTC.